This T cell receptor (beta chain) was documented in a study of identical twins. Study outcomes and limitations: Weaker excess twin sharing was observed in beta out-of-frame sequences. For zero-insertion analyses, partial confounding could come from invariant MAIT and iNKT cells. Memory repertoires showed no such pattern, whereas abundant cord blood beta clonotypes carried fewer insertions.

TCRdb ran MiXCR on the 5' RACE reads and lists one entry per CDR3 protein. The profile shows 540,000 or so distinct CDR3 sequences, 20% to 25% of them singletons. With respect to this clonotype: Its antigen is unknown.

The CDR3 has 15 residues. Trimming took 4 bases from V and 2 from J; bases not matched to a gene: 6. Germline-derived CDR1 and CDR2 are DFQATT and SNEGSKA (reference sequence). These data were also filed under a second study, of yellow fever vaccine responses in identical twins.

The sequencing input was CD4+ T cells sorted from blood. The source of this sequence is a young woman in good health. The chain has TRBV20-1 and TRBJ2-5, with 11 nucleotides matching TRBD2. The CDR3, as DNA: TGCAGTGCTACCCCCGGGACTAGCGGACAAGAGACCCAGTACTTC. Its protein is CSATPGTSGQETQYF.